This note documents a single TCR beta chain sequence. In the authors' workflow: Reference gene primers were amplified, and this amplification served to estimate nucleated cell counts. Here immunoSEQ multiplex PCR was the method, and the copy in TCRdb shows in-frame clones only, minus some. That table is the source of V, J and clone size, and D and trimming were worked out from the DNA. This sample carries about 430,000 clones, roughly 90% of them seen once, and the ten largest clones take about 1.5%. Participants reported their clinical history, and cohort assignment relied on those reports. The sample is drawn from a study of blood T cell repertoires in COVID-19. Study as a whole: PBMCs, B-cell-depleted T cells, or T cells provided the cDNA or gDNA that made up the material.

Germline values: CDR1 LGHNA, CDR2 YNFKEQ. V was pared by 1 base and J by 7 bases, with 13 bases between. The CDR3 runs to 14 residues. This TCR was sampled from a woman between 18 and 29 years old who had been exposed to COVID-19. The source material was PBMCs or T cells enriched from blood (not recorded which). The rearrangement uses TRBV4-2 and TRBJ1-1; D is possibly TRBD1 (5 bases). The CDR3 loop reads CASSQVDGGDEAFF. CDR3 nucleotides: TGTGCCAGCAGCCAAGTCGATGGGGGGGATGAAGCTTTCTTT.